This T cell receptor (beta chain) appears in the sequencing data of a study of Ad26.COV2.S vaccination and SARS-CoV-2 variants. V lost 1 base and J 2 bases, leaving 7 bases between the germline ends. CDR3 length: 14 amino acids. From germline, CDR1 is LNHNV and CDR2 YYDKDF (reference sequence). Noted treatment: over 15 received Ad26.COV2.S at low or high dose, single or two shots; 5 received placebo; per-sample allocation not given. The investigators took samples on day 63 after the first vaccine or placebo injection. Only in-frame clones appear in the TCRdb table, and some are missing; sequencing was by immunoSEQ multiplex PCR. The sample has approximately 480,000 clones, roughly nine tenths seen once.

The material was peripheral blood, obtained in a trial of Ad26.COV2.S vaccine versus placebo. This sequence was found in a person between 18 and 65 years old who received the Ad26.COV2.S COVID-19 vaccine or a placebo. V gene TRBV15 combines with J gene TRBJ2-3; tentatively, D is TRBD1 (6 bases). The CDR3 region has the DNA TGTGCCACCAGCAGAGGACAGGACACAGATACGCAGTATTTT. Translating gives CATSRGQDTDTQYF.